Here is one TCR beta chain with its context. This receptor's antigen is unknown. Nothing much larger sits one base from this clone, and base qualities are not available. Other DNA sequences in this sample translate to the same CDR3. TCRbeta CDR3 regions were amplified from genomic DNA using the immunoSEQ Assay, a bias-controlled multiplex PCR. Under the source paper's analysis protocol: The number of nucleated cells in each sample was estimated by amplification of reference gene primers within the assay. Sequence reads were collapsed and filtered to measure the absolute abundance of every unique TCRbeta CDR3 rearrangement. For each sample, productive Simpson clonality was calculated as the square root of Simpson's diversity index over productive rearrangements. TCRdb obtained this table from immuneACCESS and retained in-frame rearrangements with V and J assigned. These tables miss some clones; where compared with another copy, unresolved V genes account for less than half of the shortfall, and the remainder is unexplained. D and trimming were read from the DNA, whereas the V and J calls and clone size are those reported in that table. The sample table shows about 190,000 clones, and around 89% are seen once. The top ten constitute roughly 0.6% of the sample.

The data were taken from a study of blood T cell repertoires in COVID-19 (dated by TCRdb to 2020 to 2021). At the level of the whole study: Samples covering the acute and convalescent phases of COVID-19 were provided by collaborators in the United States, Italy and Spain. The material from the prospective study consisted of cDNA or gDNA derived from T cells, B-cell-depleted T cells, or PBMCs. Subjects who had been exposed to COVID-19, were actively infected with it, or had recovered from it provided the deeply sampled blood TCRbeta repertoires that made up the dataset. A freely available public database, intended as a resource for researchers studying the immune response to SARS-CoV-2, is where the repertoires were released. The samples were drawn from the first 160 participants of the ongoing ImmuneRACE study and from 1,254 subjects provided by 6 global collaborators. The sample metadata nearly always contained a de-identified subject ID, COVID-19 status, age in years and sex. Where HLA class I and class II types were available, the types were taken from metadata supplied by the sample provider, not from assay-based typing.

Whole blood was collected in K2EDTA tubes by collaborating institutions according to the institutions' own protocols. For TCRbeta analysis, collaborator samples were shipped as frozen whole blood, as isolated PBMCs, or as DNA extracted from either sample type. What the study reported, not specific to this receptor: The amount of clinical and demographic metadata varied by source and participant and was provided uncurated.

As encoded in the germline V gene, CDR1 is MDHEN while CDR2 is SYDVKM. V sheds 3 bases and J sheds 2 bases, leaving 5 bases between their ends. The CDR3 measures 13 amino acids from cysteine to phenylalanine. CDR3 DNA is the only sequence kept; it has 39 bases, read in frame from the first base. Sequencing used peripheral blood. The chain is assembled from TRBV28 and TRBJ2-1; the D region possibly corresponds to TRBD1 (5 bases align). The TCR sequence derives from a man in his fifties or sixties with acute or convalescent COVID-19. The sequence in DNA is TGTGCCAGCAGTTTGGACACCTACAATGAGCAGTTCTTC. The encoded protein is CASSLDTYNEQFF.